This record covers a single T cell receptor beta chain. Its cognate antigen is unknown. The sample originates from a study of T cell responses to AZD1222 COVID-19 vaccine. Study-wide background: Doses given second, at about 4 or about 12 weeks, were pooled. Study-wide results and caveats: At baseline, seropositivity was found in only a handful of AZD1222 recipients. Clonal diversity was possibly underestimated, and the donors were mostly white British, with more females.

CDR3 length equals 11 residues. V was pared by 8 bases and J by 7 bases, with 4 bases of the junction left unmatched. Germline CDR1 SNHLY, CDR2 FYNNEI. The protocol was immunoSEQ multiplex PCR, while the TCRdb copy is restricted to in-frame clones and leaves out a portion. The sample lists just over 65,000 clones, less than 90% occurring once. The TCR originated in an adult in good health. The source was peripheral blood, collected on day 0 of AZD1222 vaccination. The V gene is TRBV2, the J gene TRBJ1-1; 7 nucleotides agree with TRBD1. This CDR3 reads CASHRDSEAFF. For the CDR3, the DNA is TGTGCCAGCCACAGGGACAGTGAAGCTTTCTTT.